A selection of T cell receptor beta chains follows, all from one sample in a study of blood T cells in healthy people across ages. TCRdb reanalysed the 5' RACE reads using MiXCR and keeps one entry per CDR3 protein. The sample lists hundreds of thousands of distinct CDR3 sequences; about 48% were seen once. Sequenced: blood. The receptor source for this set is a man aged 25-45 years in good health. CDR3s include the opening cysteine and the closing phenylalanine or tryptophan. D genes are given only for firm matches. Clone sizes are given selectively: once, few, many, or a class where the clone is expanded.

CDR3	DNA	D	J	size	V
CASSQEGSYTEAFF	TGCGCCAGCAGCCAAGAAGGGAGCTACACTGAAGCTTTCTTT	.	TRBJ1-1	.	TRBV4-1
CSGGGSSGGSGNEQFF	TGCAGTGGGGGAGGGTCTAGCGGTGGTTCGGGAAATGAGCAGTTCTTC	TRBD2	TRBJ2-1	.	TRBV20-1
CSASRDRVGYTF	TGCAGTGCTAGCAGGGACAGGGTAGGCTACACCTTC	TRBD1	TRBJ1-2	.	TRBV20-1
CASRPLGGDKGEQYF	TGTGCCAGCAGACCCCTCGGGGGGGATAAGGGCGAGCAGTACTTC	TRBD2	TRBJ2-7	.	TRBV6-2/TRBV6-3
CASSWGSGEKLFF	TGTGCCAGCAGCTGGGGGTCGGGAGAAAAACTGTTTTTT	.	TRBJ1-4	few	TRBV12-3/TRBV12-4
CSARQGHTEAFF	TGCAGTGCTAGGCAGGGTCACACTGAAGCTTTCTTT	.	TRBJ1-1	.	TRBV20-1
CSVAAQGTVYEKLFF	TGCAGCGTTGCCGCCCAGGGGACGGTGTATGAAAAACTGTTTTTT	.	TRBJ1-4	.	TRBV29-1
CASLAGGNEQFF	TGTGCCAGTTTAGCGGGAGGGAATGAGCAGTTCTTC	TRBD2	TRBJ2-1	.	TRBV19
CASSLDNAYGYTF	TGTGCCAGCAGCTTAGACAACGCCTATGGCTACACCTTC	.	TRBJ1-2	few	TRBV7-2
CASSEPRGASYNEQFF	TGTGCCAGCAGTGAGCCCCGGGGGGCTTCCTACAATGAGCAGTTCTTC	.	TRBJ2-1	once	TRBV25-1
CASKSLDGNTGELFF	TGTGCCAGCAAATCCCTTGACGGGAACACCGGGGAGCTGTTTTTT	.	TRBJ2-2	.	TRBV2
CASTITMGTDTQYF	TGTGCCAGCACCATCACCATGGGGACAGATACGCAGTATTTT	.	TRBJ2-3	.	TRBV6-6
CASSLNGPGGVNEQFF	TGCGCCAGCAGCTTGAACGGGCCAGGGGGGGTCAATGAGCAGTTCTTC	.	TRBJ2-1	.	TRBV5-1
CASRRTSGSSTDTQYF	TGCGCCAGCAGACGGACTAGCGGGTCTAGCACAGATACGCAGTATTTT	TRBD2	TRBJ2-3	few	TRBV5-1